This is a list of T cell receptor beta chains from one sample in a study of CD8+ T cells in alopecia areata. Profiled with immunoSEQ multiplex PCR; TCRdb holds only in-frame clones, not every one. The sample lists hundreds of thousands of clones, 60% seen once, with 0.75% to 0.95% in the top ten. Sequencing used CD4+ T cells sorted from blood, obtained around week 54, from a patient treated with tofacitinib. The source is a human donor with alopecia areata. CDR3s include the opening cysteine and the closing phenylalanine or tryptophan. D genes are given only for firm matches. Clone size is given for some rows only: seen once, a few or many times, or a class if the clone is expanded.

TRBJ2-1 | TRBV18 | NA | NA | TGTGCCAGCTCACCGATCGAAAATGAGCAGTTCTTC | CASSPIENEQFF
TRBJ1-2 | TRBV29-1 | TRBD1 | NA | TGCAGCGTCCAGGACAGGGCTTTCGGCTACACCTTC | CSVQDRAFGYTF
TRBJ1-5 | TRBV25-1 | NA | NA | TGTGCCAGCAGTGGGGCTAGCAATCAGCCCCAGCATTTT | CASSGASNQPQHF
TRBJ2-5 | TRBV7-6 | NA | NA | TGTGCCAGCAGCCTCGCCGGTAAAGAGACCCAGTACTTC | CASSLAGKETQYF
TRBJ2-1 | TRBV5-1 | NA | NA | TGCGCCAGCAGCTGGACAGAGAGCTCCTACAATGAGCAGTTCTTC | CASSWTESSYNEQFF
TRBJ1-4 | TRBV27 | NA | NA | TGTGCCAGCAGTTTATCGGGGGGACACCGAGCGATTAATGAAAAACTGTTTTTT | CASSLSGGHRAINEKLFF
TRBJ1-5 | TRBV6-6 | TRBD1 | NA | TGTGCCAGCACCTATCAGGGGGGGAATCAGCCCCAGCATTTT | CASTYQGGNQPQHF
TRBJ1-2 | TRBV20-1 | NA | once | TGCAGTGCTAGCAGGGCTTATGGCTACACCTTC | CSASRAYGYTF
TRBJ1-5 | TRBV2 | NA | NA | TGTGCCAGCAGTGAAGACCTAAAGGGTCAGCCCCAGCATTTT | CASSEDLKGQPQHF
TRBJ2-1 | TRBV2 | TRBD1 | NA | TGTGCCAGCACCAAGGACAGGGTGAATGAGCAGTTCTTC | CASTKDRVNEQFF
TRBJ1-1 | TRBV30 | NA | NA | TGTGCCTGGGGGGACACGTGGGAAACTGAAGCTTTCTTT | CAWGDTWETEAFF
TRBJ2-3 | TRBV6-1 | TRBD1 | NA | TGTGCCAGCAGACTAACAGGGGATGGTGGAGATACGCAGTATTTT | CASRLTGDGGDTQYF
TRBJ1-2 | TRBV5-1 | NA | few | TGCGCCAGCAGCTCAGGAATCCATGCCACCCGAGGCTACACCTTC | CASSSGIHATRGYTF
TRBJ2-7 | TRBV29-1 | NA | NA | TGCAGCGTCACGACCGGTAATTACGAGCAGTACTTC | CSVTTGNYEQYF
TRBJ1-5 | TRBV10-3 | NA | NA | TGTGCCATCAGTGAGGGAGGGGCTAATCAGCCCCAGCATTTT | CAISEGGANQPQHF
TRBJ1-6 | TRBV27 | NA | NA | TGTGCCAGCAGTTTCGAGACTCGGAATTCACCCCTCCACTTT | CASSFETRNSPLHF
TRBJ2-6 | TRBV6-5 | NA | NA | TGTGCCAGCAGTTATGGGGGCGCCGGGGCCAACGTCCTGACTTTC | CASSYGGAGANVLTF
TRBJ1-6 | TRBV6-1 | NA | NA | TGTGCCAGCAGGCAGACCCCACCTTCACCCCTCCACTTT | CASRQTPPSPLHF
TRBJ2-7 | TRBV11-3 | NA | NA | TGTGCCAGCAGCTCCATCACGAGACAGGTCTCCTACGAGCAGTACTTC | CASSSITRQVSYEQYF
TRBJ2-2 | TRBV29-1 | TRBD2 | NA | TGCAGCGTTACGCACGGACTAGCCGGGGAGCTGTTTTTT | CSVTHGLAGELFF
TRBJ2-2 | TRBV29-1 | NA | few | TGCAGCGTTTCGCAAGGGACAACGAACACCGGGGAGCTGTTTTTT | CSVSQGTTNTGELFF
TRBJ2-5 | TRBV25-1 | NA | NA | TGTGCCAGCAGTGCACATGAGACCCAGTACTTC | CASSAHETQYF
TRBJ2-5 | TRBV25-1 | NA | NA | TGTGCCAGCAGTGAATTCAGGGGCCAAAGGACCCAGTACTTC | CASSEFRGQRTQYF
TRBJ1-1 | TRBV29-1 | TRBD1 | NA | TGCAGCGTTTTTGACAGGGGGAACACTGAAGCTTTCTTT | CSVFDRGNTEAFF
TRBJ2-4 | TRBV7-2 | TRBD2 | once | TGTGCCAGCAGCTCGAGGACTAGTTTGGGCATTCAGTACTTC | CASSSRTSLGIQYF
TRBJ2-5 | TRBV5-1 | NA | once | TGCGCCAGCAGCTTCCCTGGGGAAGAGACCCAGTACTTC | CASSFPGEETQYF
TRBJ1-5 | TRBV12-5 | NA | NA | TGTGCTAGTGGTTTGGTTGGCGATCAGCCCCAGCATTTT | CASGLVGDQPQHF
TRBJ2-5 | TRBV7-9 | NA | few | TGTGCCAGCAGGCGCCTAGGATCCTCTATTGTGGAGACCCAGTACTTC | CASRRLGSSIVETQYF
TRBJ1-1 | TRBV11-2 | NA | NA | TGTGCCAGCAGCCTCCGCCTGGAGCAGAATGAAGCTTTCTTT | CASSLRLEQNEAFF
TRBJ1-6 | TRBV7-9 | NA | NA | TGTGCCAGCAGCTCGGAACTTCGGTCACCCCTCCACTTT | CASSSELRSPLHF
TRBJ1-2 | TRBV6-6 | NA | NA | TGTGCCAGCAAGGCAGACAACTATGGCTACACCTTC | CASKADNYGYTF
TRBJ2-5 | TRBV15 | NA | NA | TGTGCCACCAGCAGAGGTACGGGGGTGAGTCAAGAGACCCAGTACTTC | CATSRGTGVSQETQYF
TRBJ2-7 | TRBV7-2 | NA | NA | TGTGCCAGCAGCCTCGGGACTCCTGTCCCCTACGAGCAGTACTTC | CASSLGTPVPYEQYF
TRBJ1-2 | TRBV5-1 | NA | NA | TGCGCCAGCAGCTTGCTGCAGAACTATGGCTACACCTTC | CASSLLQNYGYTF
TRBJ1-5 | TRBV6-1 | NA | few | TGTGCCAGCAGTGAAGCGCCCAGGGCTAGCAATCAGCCCCAGCATTTT | CASSEAPRASNQPQHF
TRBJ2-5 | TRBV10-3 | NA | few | TGTGCCATCAGTGAGTCGAGCCAGATAGAGACCCAGTACTTC | CAISESSQIETQYF
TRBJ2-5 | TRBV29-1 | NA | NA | TGCAGCGCCGAACGGACCGAAGAGACCCAGTACTTC | CSAERTEETQYF
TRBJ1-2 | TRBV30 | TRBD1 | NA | TGTGCCTGGCGGCTGACAGGGGGCCTGGACTATGGCTACACCTTC | CAWRLTGGLDYGYTF
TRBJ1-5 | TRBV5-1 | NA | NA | TGCGCCAGCAGCTTGGGATCAGGACAGCCCCAGCATTTT | CASSLGSGQPQHF
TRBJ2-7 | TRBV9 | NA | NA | TGTGCCAGCAGCCCACCAAACAGCTACGAGCAGTACTTC | CASSPPNSYEQYF
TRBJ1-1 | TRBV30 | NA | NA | TGTGCCTGGAGTAACGGACTGAACACTGAAGCTTTCTTT | CAWSNGLNTEAFF
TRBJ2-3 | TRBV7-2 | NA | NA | TGTGCCAGCAGCCCTAGTGGGGGGCCACTAGAGGCAGATACGCAGTATTTT | CASSPSGGPLEADTQYF
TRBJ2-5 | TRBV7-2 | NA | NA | TGTGCCAGCAGCTTAGACAGATGGTATCAAGAGACCCAGTACTTC | CASSLDRWYQETQYF
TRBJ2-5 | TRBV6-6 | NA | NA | TGTGCCAGCGGGGGGATAGTGACCCAAGAGACCCAGTACTTC | CASGGIVTQETQYF
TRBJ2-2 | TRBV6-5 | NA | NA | TGTGCCAGCAGTTACTCGGGACGCCGGAACACCGGGGAGCTGTTTTTT | CASSYSGRRNTGELFF
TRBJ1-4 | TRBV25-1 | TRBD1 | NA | TGTGCCAGCCATCGGACAGGGAAGGGTCGGGAAAAACTGTTTTTT | CASHRTGKGREKLFF
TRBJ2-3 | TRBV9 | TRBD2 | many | TGTGCCAGCAGCCCTAGGGGCAGCGGGGTTGGAGATACGCAGTATTTT | CASSPRGSGVGDTQYF
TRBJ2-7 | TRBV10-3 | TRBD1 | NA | TGTGCCATTAACCCCGGACAGGACCTCTACGAGCAGTACTTC | CAINPGQDLYEQYF
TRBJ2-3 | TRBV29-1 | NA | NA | TGCAGCGAAGCCTTCCCCCTCTTAGATACGCAGTATTTT | CSEAFPLLDTQYF
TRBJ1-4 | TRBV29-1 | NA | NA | TGCAGCGTTGGGGAGGGAATGAATGAAAAACTGTTTTTT | CSVGEGMNEKLFF
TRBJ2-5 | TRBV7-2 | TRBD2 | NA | TGTGCCAGCAGCTTAATTGGCGGGGGGAGCCCCCAGTACTTC | CASSLIGGGSPQYF
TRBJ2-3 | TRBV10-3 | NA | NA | TGTGCCATCAGTGAGGGGTTGGATACGCAGTATTTT | CAISEGLDTQYF
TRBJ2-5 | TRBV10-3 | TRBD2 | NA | TGTGCCATCGGGACTAGCGGGGAGGAGACCCAGTACTTC | CAIGTSGEETQYF
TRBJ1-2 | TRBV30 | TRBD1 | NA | TGTGCCTGGAGTGTAGCAGGGGGACGGGGCTACACCTTC | CAWSVAGGRGYTF
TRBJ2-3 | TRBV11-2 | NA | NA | TGTGCCAGCAGCTTCGACTGGACTTTCCCGACAGATACGCAGTATTTT | CASSFDWTFPTDTQYF
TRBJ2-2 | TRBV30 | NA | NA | TGTGCCTGGAGCCTTGGGTGGTTCGGGGAGCTGTTTTTT | CAWSLGWFGELFF